The table lists the clone carrying this TCR beta chain with a few counts. The total RNA was obtained from whole blood that was not fractionated. The sample is drawn from a study of human T cells and chemical hapten exposure. Study summary: TCR yields per sample varied, mainly owing to small pooled library volume differences.

MiXCR was run by TCRdb on the 5' RACE reads, yielding one entry per CDR3 protein. This repertoire shows 70,000 to 85,000 distinct CDR3 sequences, approximately 16% found once; its top ten account for under 7.5%. V lost 1 base and J lost 3; bases outside the gene matches: 7. Germline lookup yields CDR1 SGHRS and CDR2 YFSETQ. CDR3 size: 16 residues. The sequence derives from a female donor in good health. The chain is built from TRBV5-1 and TRBJ2-3, with TRBD2 matching 8 bases. The CDR3 DNA is TGCGCCAGCAGCTTGCCCCAACTAGCGGATACAGATACGCAGTATTTT. It encodes CASSLPQLADTDTQYF.